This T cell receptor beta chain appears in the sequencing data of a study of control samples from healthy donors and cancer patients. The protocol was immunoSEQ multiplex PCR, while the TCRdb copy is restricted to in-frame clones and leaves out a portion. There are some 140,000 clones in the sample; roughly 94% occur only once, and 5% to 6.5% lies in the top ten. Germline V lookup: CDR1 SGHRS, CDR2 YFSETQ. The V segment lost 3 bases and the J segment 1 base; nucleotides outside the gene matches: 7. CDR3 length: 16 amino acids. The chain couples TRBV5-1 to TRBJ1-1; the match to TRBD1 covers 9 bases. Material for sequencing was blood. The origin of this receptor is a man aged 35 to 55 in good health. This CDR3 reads CASSSGTGRTNTEAFF. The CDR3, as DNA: TGCGCCAGCAGCTCCGGGACAGGGCGCACGAACACTGAAGCTTTCTTT. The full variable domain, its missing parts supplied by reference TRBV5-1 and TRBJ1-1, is KAGVTQTPRYLIKTRGQQVTLSCSPISGHRSVSWYQQTPGQGLQFLFEYFSETQRNKGNFPGRFSGRQFSNSRSEMNVSTLELGDSALYLCASSSGTGRTNTEAFFGQGTRLTVV.